The T cell receptor beta chain under discussion was sequenced for a study of tumour-infiltrating T cells in Burkitt lymphoma. Study overall: Productive clonality predicted overall and progression-free survival.

The CDR3 is made up of 15 amino acids. The V gene lost 5 bases and the J gene lost 6 bases, with 21 bases spanning the gap. The germline CDR1 and CDR2 sequences are SQVTM and ANQGSEA. Using immunoSEQ multiplex PCR, the repertoire was profiled, and TCRdb retains in-frame clones only, with some absent. The repertoire has 7,500 to 8,500 clones, more than 65% of them found once; the top ten carry about 37%. The chain recombines TRBV29-1 with TRBJ2-3; the D gene is possibly TRBD1 (5 bases). This receptor was obtained from a human donor with diffuse large B-cell lymphoma. Source material: tumor tissue. In DNA form, the CDR3 reads TGCAGCGTTTTCGATGGGGCAGGAGTGCTGGATACGCAGTATTTT. Translation gives CSVFDGAGVLDTQYF.